One TCR beta chain is described in this entry. Method: immunoSEQ multiplex PCR; TCRdb's copy keeps in-frame clones and lacks some. The sample gives about 51,000 clones, 93% of which show up once; about 1.9% is in the top ten. The V end was cut by 3 bases, the J end by 0 bases, with 18 bases between. The CDR3 spans 18 residues. Germline V gene lookup returns CDR1 MRHNA and CDR2 SNTAGT. This entry comes from a study of T cell changes during pregnancy in multiple sclerosis. The chain couples TRBV6-4 to TRBJ1-5; the D gene is possibly TRBD1 (6 bases). The sequence came from a female donor with multiple sclerosis, enrolled in a pregnancy study. The sequencing here drew on peripheral blood, taken in the second trimester of pregnancy. CDR3 loop: CASSEYCGQPYSNQPQHF. The CDR3 DNA sequence: TGTGCCAGCAGTGAGTATTGCGGACAGCCTTATAGCAATCAGCCCCAGCATTTT.